Listed here are 28 T cell receptor beta chains from one sample, sequenced in a study of patients with pleural tuberculosis (dated by TCRdb to the mid-2010s). These reads were obtained on an Illumina Genome Analyzer IIx. TCRdb took the public reads, trimmed them with fastp at Q25, ran MiXCR for clone calling and kept in-frame beta chains. Rows are unified per CDR3 protein, each entry keeping the most common DNA and genes. A total of around 50,000 distinct CDR3 sequences appear in this sample, less than 8% of them only once. The ten largest make up roughly 17% of the sample. The receptors stem from a human donor with pleural tuberculosis.

There are many counts of this clonotype. The V gene is TRBV29-1, the J gene TRBJ1-3; D perhaps matches TRBD1 (5 bases). The germline V and J ends were trimmed by 7 bases and 2 bases, with 9 bases remaining between them. Germline loops: CDR1 SQVTM, CDR2 ANQGSEA. This CDR3 spans 12 amino acids. DNA for the CDR3: TGCAGCGCGACAGAAACTGGAAACACCATATATTTT. As protein: CSATETGNTIYF.

For this clonotype: Since a much larger clone is just one base distant, this may be a read error. This sequence joins TRBV11-1 and TRBJ1-5; D not resolved. The CDR3 consists of 14 residues. Germline CDR1 reads SGHAT; CDR2 reads FQDESV (reference sequence). The CDR3 sequence is CASSFSTSHQPQHF. As DNA, the CDR3 is TGTGCCAGCAGCTTTAGTACTAGCCATCAGCCCCAGCATTTT.

This clonotype was seen ten or more times. V usage is TRBV19 and J usage is TRBJ2-1; a weak D match, TRBD2 (6 bases). Trimming cost V 6 bases and J 5 bases, with 20 bases left between them. Germline lookup yields CDR1 LNHDA and CDR2 SQIVND (reference sequence). The CDR3 is made up of 16 amino acids. Here the CDR3 DNA reads TGTGCCAGTAGCCGACTATGGGGGGTTATGGACAATGAGCAGTTCTTC. Translating it yields CASSRLWGVMDNEQFF.

The chain is built from TRBV6-1 and TRBJ2-2; D is unresolved. Germline lookup yields CDR1 MNHNS and CDR2 SASEGT. This CDR3 has 14 residues. The V and J ends lost 8 bases and 1 base respectively, with 11 bases between them. The DNA for the CDR3 is TGTGCCAGCTGGCATCCCGGGAACACCGGGGAGCTGTTTTTT. Encoded protein: CASWHPGNTGELFF.

This chain uses TRBV11-2 with TRBJ2-3; D gene unclear. Germline lookup yields CDR1 SGHAT and CDR2 FQNNGV. V dropped 2 bases and J dropped 0 bases, with 9 bases sitting between them. The CDR3 has 15 amino acids. The CDR3 sequence: CASSLLVSSTDTQYF. As DNA, the CDR3 is TGTGCCAGCAGCTTACTCGTTTCTAGCACAGATACGCAGTATTTT.

This clonotype was recorded many times. The chain couples TRBV4-1 to TRBJ1-1; 8 nucleotides agree with TRBD1. The J segment lost 5 bases and the V segment lost 6 bases, leaving 8 bases of the junction unmatched. The germline V gene encodes CDR1 MGHRA and CDR2 YSYEKL. There are 14 residues in the CDR3. CDR3 sequence (DNA): TGCGCCAGCAGTCCGTGGACAGGGTGGACTGAAGCTTTCTTT. It translates to CASSPWTGWTEAFF.

The sample holds many counts of this clonotype. The rearrangement joins TRBV27 to TRBJ2-3, with unresolved D. There are 13 residues in the CDR3. Germline values: CDR1 MNHEY, CDR2 SMNVEV (reference sequence). Between the trimmed V and J ends, which lost 6 bases and 0 bases, there was a span of 7 bases. CDR3 bases: TGTGCCAGCAGGAGATCTAGCACAGATACGCAGTATTTT. This encodes CASRRSSTDTQYF.

This clonotype was recorded many times. The chain couples TRBV11-1 to TRBJ1-2; tentative D call: TRBD1 (5 bases). The CDR3 sequence is 15 residues long. Germline V gene sequence: CDR1 SGHAT, CDR2 FQDESV (reference sequence). Trimming cost V 2 bases and J 2 bases, with 12 bases left between them. The CDR3 loop is CASSLPPGRNYGYTF. The CDR3 DNA reads as TGTGCCAGCAGCTTACCTCCGGGACGGAACTATGGCTACACCTTC.

This clonotype occurred many times. This chain connects TRBV2 to TRBJ1-1; the D gene is possibly TRBD1 (5 bases). Germline CDR1 is SNHLY and CDR2 is FYNNEI. The length of the CDR3 is 13 residues. Deletions cut 7 bases from V and 4 bases from J, with 13 bases between. CDR3 in amino acids: CASTGGEGTEAFF. The CDR3, as DNA: TGTGCCAGCACGGGGGGGGAAGGCACTGAAGCTTTCTTT.

This clonotype appeared many times. This rearrangement joins TRBV7-8 to TRBJ1-5; D is unresolved. This CDR3 is built from 13 residues. V gave up 0 bases and J gave up 4 bases, with 4 bases separating them. Germline V lookup: CDR1 SGHVS, CDR2 FQNEAQ. The CDR3 is CASSLAVNQPQHF. DNA for the CDR3: TGTGCCAGCAGCTTAGCCGTGAATCAGCCCCAGCATTTT.

About this clonotype: A single base separates this from a much larger clone, so it may be a read error. The chain couples TRBV20-1 to TRBJ2-5; D perhaps matches TRBD2 (6 bases). The CDR3 runs to 13 residues. Germline CDR1 reads DFQATT; CDR2 reads SNEGSKA (reference sequence). In DNA, the CDR3 is TGCAGTGGTAGAGCGTCGGGGGAAGAGACCCGGTACTTC. This translates into CSGRASGEETRYF.

This clonotype was counted between two and nine times. V is TRBV2 and J is TRBJ1-5; D is perhaps TRBD1 (6 bases). V gave up 6 bases and J gave up 0 bases, with 12 bases separating them. Germline V CDR1 and CDR2: SNHLY, FYNNEI. CDR3 length: 15 amino acids. The CDR3 reads CASRRDTDSNQPQHF. The CDR3 coding sequence is TGTGCCAGCAGGCGGGACACCGATAGCAATCAGCCCCAGCATTTT.

This clonotype was found many times. The chain combines TRBV4-2 with TRBJ1-6; D ambiguous. V lost 4 bases to trimming and J lost 4 bases, with 8 bases between them. The length of the CDR3 is 14 residues. The germline V gene encodes CDR1 LGHNA and CDR2 YNFKEQ. The CDR3 region is CASSLTPYNSPLHF. In DNA, the CDR3 is TGTGCCAGCAGCCTGACACCTTATAATTCACCCCTCCACTTT.

This clonotype has just a few counts. The chain has TRBV18 and TRBJ2-7; D is unresolved. The CDR3 spans 14 residues. Trimming took 0 bases from V and 2 from J, leaving 8 bases between them. Germline V CDR1 and CDR2: KGHSH, LQKENI. In DNA form, the CDR3 reads TGTGCCAGCTCACCACCAAGGCCTCCCTACGAGCAGTACTTC. Translating it yields CASSPPRPPYEQYF.

This CDR3 is CAISKTWEQYF. For the CDR3, the DNA is TGTGCCATCAGTAAGACCTGGGAGCAGTACTTC. This chain links TRBV10-3 with TRBJ2-7; no firm D call. The length of the CDR3 is 11 residues. Germline V gene lookup returns CDR1 ENHRY and CDR2 SYGVKD. The V gene lost 5 bases and the J gene lost 7 bases, with 9 bases spanning the gap.

The sample holds many counts of this clonotype. The V gene is TRBV14, the J gene TRBJ1-1, with unresolved D. This CDR3 has 13 residues. Germline lookup yields CDR1 SGHDN and CDR2 FVKESK. V was pared by 3 bases and J by 3 bases, with 8 bases between. Here the CDR3 DNA reads TGTGCCAGCAGCCAGGGTAGGCACACTGAAGCTTTCTTT. This gives the protein CASSQGRHTEAFF.

This clonotype showed up many times. The chain has TRBV11-2 and TRBJ2-1; D may be TRBD2 (5 bases). The CDR3 has 14 residues. In germline, CDR1 is SGHAT, CDR2 FQNNGV. Trimming removed 4 bases from V and 5 bases from J, with 12 bases in between. CDR3 nucleotide sequence: TGTGCCAGCAGCTCCCCTAGGAGGAACAATGAGCAGTTCTTC. This codes for CASSSPRRNNEQFF. The variable domain in full, completed from reference TRBV11-2 and TRBJ2-1, reads EAGVAQSPRYKIIEKRQSVAFWCNPISGHATLYWYQQILGQGPKLLIQFQNNGVVDDSQLPKDRFSAERLKGVDSTLKIQPAKLEDSAVYLCASSSPRRNNEQFFGPGTRLTVL.

This clonotype was observed at least ten times. The chain employs TRBV27 and TRBJ2-1, with 7 bases that match TRBD2. Germline loops: CDR1 MNHEY, CDR2 SMNVEV (reference sequence). There are 12 residues in the CDR3. Unmatched junction bases numbered 2, after V lost 6 bases and J lost 6 bases. This chain's CDR3 is CASRGLSNEQFF. The CDR3 DNA is TGTGCCAGCAGGGGACTAAGCAATGAGCAGTTCTTC.

This clonotype was counted many times. The V call is TRBV15, the J call TRBJ2-3; D possibly uses TRBD1 or TRBD2 (5 bases each). Germline V CDR1 and CDR2: LNHNV, YYDKDF (reference sequence). Trimming pared 0 bases from V and 6 bases from J, leaving 10 bases between. The CDR3 consists of 14 residues. CDR3 sequence reads: CATSRERGPDTQYF. CDR3 DNA sequence: TGTGCCACCAGCAGAGAACGGGGCCCGGATACGCAGTATTTT. Filled out from reference TRBV15 and TRBJ2-3, the complete variable domain reads DAMVIQNPRYQVTQFGKPVTLSCSQTLNHNVMYWYQQKSSQAPKLLFHYYDKDFNNEADTPDNFQSRRPNTSFCFLDIRSPGLGDTAMYLCATSRERGPDTQYFGPGTRLTVL.

There are many counts of this clonotype. CDR3 in amino acids: CASSLKGIAAHYEQYV. Here the CDR3 DNA reads TGTGCCAGCAGTTTAAAAGGGATAGCGGCACACTACGAGCAGTACGTC. J is TRBJ2-7 and V is TRBV12-3 or TRBV12-4, with TRBD2 as a possible D gene (6 bases). The CDR3 is 16 residues long. V lost 2 bases to trimming and J lost 3 bases, with 17 bases between them.

At least ten counts were recorded for this clonotype. The chain uses TRBV12-3 or TRBV12-4 and TRBJ2-3; 7 bases are a match to TRBD2. The ends lost 1 base at V and 1 base at J; junction bases unmatched: 5. The CDR3 runs 16 residues. DNA for the CDR3: TGTGCCAGCAGTTTAGAGGCCCTAGCGGGCACAGATACGCAGTATTTT. Translation: CASSLEALAGTDTQYF.

There are many counts of this clonotype. The CDR3 bases are TGCAGCGTTGCAGAAAACATGAACACTGAAGCTTTCTTT. It yields the protein CSVAENMNTEAFF. The chain couples TRBV29-1 to TRBJ1-1; no clear D. CDR3 length: 13 amino acids. The ends were cut back, 4 bases at V and 0 bases at J, with 9 bases in the middle. Germline lookup yields CDR1 SQVTM and CDR2 ANQGSEA.

This clonotype was picked up many times. J is TRBJ2-5 and V is TRBV14; D unclear. The CDR3 totals 11 residues. V was cut by 3 bases and J by 7 bases, with 6 bases left in between. CDR1 and CDR2 from the germline V gene are SGHDN and FVKESK. The CDR3 here is CASSQRLTQYF. The CDR3 nucleotides read TGTGCCAGCAGCCAGCGGTTGACCCAGTACTTC. Combining the CDR3 with reference TRBV14 and TRBJ2-5 gives the whole variable domain EAGVTQFPSHSVIEKGQTVTLRCDPISGHDNLYWYRRVMGKEIKFLLHFVKESKQDESGMPNNRFLAERTGGTYSTLKVQPAELEDSGVYFCASSQRLTQYFGPGTRLLVL.

This clonotype was counted ten times or more. CDR3 coding DNA: TGTGCCACCGGAAAGGGACAGGGCTACAATGAGCAGTTCTTC. Translating gives CATGKGQGYNEQFF. The V call is TRBV15, the J call TRBJ2-1, with 9 bases fitting TRBD1. The CDR3 runs 14 residues. V shed 8 bases and J 3 bases; nucleotides not matched to a gene: 5. Germline V CDR1 and CDR2: LNHNV, YYDKDF (reference sequence).

This clonotype was seen repeatedly, ten times or more. The rearrangement joins TRBV3-1 to TRBJ2-1; 7 nucleotides match TRBD2. This CDR3 has 16 residues. Germline-derived CDR1 and CDR2 are LGHDT and YNNKEL (reference sequence). Trimming cost V 4 bases and J 5 bases; bases outside gene matches: 11. This chain's CDR3 is CASSLGWGGVNNEQFF. Written as DNA, the CDR3 is TGTGCCAGCAGCCTGGGTTGGGGAGGGGTAAACAATGAGCAGTTCTTC.

This clonotype came up many times. The chain uses TRBV4-2 and TRBJ1-3, with D uncertain. V lost 4 bases and J 1 base, leaving 11 bases between the germline ends. Germline CDR1 LGHNA, CDR2 YNFKEQ. The CDR3 has 15 residues. Here the CDR3 reads CASSLNRLSGNTIYF. The CDR3 DNA follows: TGTGCCAGCAGCCTAAATCGTCTTTCTGGAAACACCATATATTTT.

This clonotype showed up many times. The chain recombines TRBV19 with TRBJ1-2; TRBD1 might be the D (5 bases). Germline loops: CDR1 LNHDA, CDR2 SQIVND (reference sequence). The V end lost 1 base, the J end lost 8 bases, and 5 bases lay between the germline ends. The CDR3 covers 11 residues. CDR3 residues: CASSIGTGYTF. The CDR3 DNA is TGTGCCAGTAGTATAGGGACAGGCTACACCTTC.

The chain is built from TRBV19 and TRBJ1-1, with 7 bases lining up with TRBD1. Trimming cost V 5 bases and J 3 bases; bases outside gene matches: 6. Germline assignment: CDR1 LNHDA and CDR2 SQIVND (reference sequence). The length of the CDR3 is 14 residues. In nucleotides, the CDR3 is TGTGCCAGTAGTTTGACAGGGTGGGACACTGAAGCTTTCTTT. Its protein product is CASSLTGWDTEAFF.